This entry concerns a single T cell receptor (beta chain). The CDR3 extends over 14 amino acids. Looked up from germline, CDR1 is SGHTA and CDR2 is FQGNSA. V dropped 1 base and J dropped 8; count of bases not matched to a gene: 6. The data belong to a study of a mutant IDH1 vaccine in newly diagnosed glioma. In the study overall: Pretreatment consisted of radiotherapy, temozolomide, or both, with most receiving both.

Profiled with immunoSEQ multiplex PCR; TCRdb holds only in-frame clones, not every one. This table holds 45,000 to 70,000 clones, 75% to 95% found once. Time point indicated: baseline, week 1 (first vaccination visit). Indicated treatment: pre-vaccination baseline after standard-of-care therapy. New WHO grade 3 or 4 astrocytomas that were IDH1-mutant and ATRX-lost occurred in the donors. The clonotype comes from a man between 50 and 59 years old with glioma. The chain carries TRBV7-2 and TRBJ1-2; 8 bases align to TRBD1. This material consisted of PBMCs, taken from a glioma patient treated with radiotherapy, temozolomide or both. As DNA, the CDR3 is TGTGCCAGCAGCTTAGACGGCAGGGGGCGCGGCTACACCTTC. Its protein product is CASSLDGRGRGYTF.